The 2 T cell receptor beta chains reported below all come from one sample, sequenced in a study of vaccination and CD4 T cells after COVID-19. The Oncomine TCR Beta short-read assay sequenced DNA from cultured CD4+ T cells. TCRdb fed the PCR reads into MiXCR, producing one record per CDR3 protein. The data show 20,000 to 25,000 distinct CDR3 sequences, around a third seen once. Documented time point: late sampling 161 to 241 days after vaccination in a few convalescent patients. The treatment was: approximately nine-day PBMC culture with coronavirus spike peptide pools or control peptides (ViraFEST assay). Their antigens remain unidentified. The sequences come from CD4+ T cells from blood, cultured in vitro, collected about 7 months after SARS-CoV-2 vaccination. The receptors shown here come from a human donor who had recovered from COVID-19.

The genes are TRBV21-1 and TRBJ2-5; the table's D call of TRBD1 was not tested on the DNA. TRBV21-1 is designated a pseudogene. This CDR3 is built from 15 residues. CDR3 DNA sequence: TGTGCCAGCAGCGCGGCTGGGGCGGGGGGGGAGACCCAGTACTTC. Protein sequence: CASSAAGAGGETQYF.

The chain has TRBV6-1 and TRBJ2-7; 10 nucleotides align to TRBD2. CDR1 is MNHNS and CDR2 is SASEGT in the germline V gene. The CDR3 is 13 amino acids. The trim removed 6 bases at V and 2 bases at J, leaving 1 base unmatched. CDR3 loop: CASRLAGPYEQYF. The DNA of the CDR3 is TGTGCCAGCAGACTAGCGGGGCCCTACGAGCAGTACTTC.